This is a list of T cell receptor beta chains from one sample in a study of control samples from healthy donors and cancer patients. TCRdb's copy holds only in-frame clones and misses some; the assay was immunoSEQ multiplex PCR. The sample lists about 270,000 clones, around 80% occurring once. What was sequenced was PBMCs. These receptors originate from a woman aged 55 to 70 with lung cancer. The CDR3 runs from the conserved cysteine through the conserved F or W. The D gene is left open where the match is weak. Clone size, where shown, is once, few, many, or a class for clones that have expanded.

TRBV4-1	NA	TRBJ1-6	NA	TGCGCCAGCAGCCAAGAATATACAAATTCACCCCTCCACTTT	CASSQEYTNSPLHF
TRBV11-2	NA	TRBJ2-1	NA	TGTGCCAGCAGCTCGTTAAGGGGGTACAATGAGCAGTTCTTC	CASSSLRGYNEQFF
TRBV3-1/TRBV3-2	NA	TRBJ2-2	NA	TGTGCCAGCAACCGAGGTACCGGGGAGCTGTTTTTT	CASNRGTGELFF
TRBV7-9	NA	TRBJ1-2	NA	TGTGCCAGCAGTTCCTCAGGAGGACGCCTATATGGCTACACCTTC	CASSSSGGRLYGYTF
TRBV4-2	NA	TRBJ1-3	NA	TGTGCCAGCAGCCAAGCCGGCTCTGGAAACACCATATATTTT	CASSQAGSGNTIYF
TRBV2	few	TRBJ1-1	NA	TGTGCCAGCAGCCCAGAACAGGGCACTGAAGCTTTCTTT	CASSPEQGTEAFF
TRBV2	NA	TRBJ1-1	NA	TGTGCCAGCAGGGGACTTCTGGAAACTGAAGCTTTCTTT	CASRGLLETEAFF
TRBV18	NA	TRBJ2-2	TRBD1	TGTGCCAGCTCACCCCGACAGGGCAAATGGAGCACCGGGGAGCTGTTTTTT	CASSPRQGKWSTGELFF
TRBV29-1	NA	TRBJ1-3	NA	TGCAGCGTTTCAGACTCTGGAAACACCATATATTTT	CSVSDSGNTIYF
TRBV20-1	NA	TRBJ1-4	TRBD1	TGCAGTGCTAGTAGACAGGGGGGAGAAAAACTGTTTTTT	CSASRQGGEKLFF
TRBV12-3/TRBV12-4	NA	TRBJ1-2	NA	TGTGCCAGCAGCAGATCAGGTGGCTATGGCTACACCTTC	CASSRSGGYGYTF
TRBV4-1	few	TRBJ1-1	NA	TGCGCCAGCAGCCTTGGCTGGGGTGAGAACACTGAAGCTTTCTTT	CASSLGWGENTEAFF
TRBV19	NA	TRBJ2-2	TRBD2	TGTGCCAGTACCCCCCAGGGACTAGCATCGGTAACCGGGGAGCTGTTTTTT	CASTPQGLASVTGELFF
TRBV6-5	NA	TRBJ1-5	TRBD1	TGTGCCAGCATGATGACAGGGAACCAGCCCCAGCATTTT	CASMMTGNQPQHF
TRBV5-1	NA	TRBJ2-2	NA	TGCGCCAGCAGCTTGTCCGGGAGCGGCACCGGGGAGCTGTTTTTT	CASSLSGSGTGELFF
TRBV5-4	once	TRBJ2-3	TRBD2	TGTGCCAGCAGTGACCGGCGGGAGAGCACAGATACGCAGTATTTT	CASSDRRESTDTQYF
TRBV2	few	TRBJ1-2	NA	TGTGCCAGCAGTGAAGGGCGGCTTTTCGACTATGGCTACACCTTC	CASSEGRLFDYGYTF
TRBV28	NA	TRBJ2-1	TRBD2	TGTGCCAGCAGTTCAAACCTAGCGGGAGACCTCTACAATGAGCAGTTCTTC	CASSSNLAGDLYNEQFF
TRBV5-1	NA	TRBJ1-1	NA	TGCGCCAGCAGCCCAGGCGGTGGCGCTGAAGCTTTCTTT	CASSPGGGAEAFF
TRBV24-1	NA	TRBJ1-5	TRBD1	TGTGCCACCAGTTCTGGACAGGGGGAACAGCCCCAGCATTTT	CATSSGQGEQPQHF
TRBV4-1	few	TRBJ2-3	TRBD2	TGCGCCAGCAGCCAAGATTCCAGACTAGCGGTTTCCACAGATACGCAGTATTTT	CASSQDSRLAVSTDTQYF
TRBV5-4	NA	TRBJ2-3	TRBD2	TGTGCCAGCAGCGCTAGCGGGGGAGGCACAGATACGCAGTATTTT	CASSASGGGTDTQYF
TRBV30	NA	TRBJ1-5	NA	TGTGCCTGGAGTGTCGGGGGCGCGACGAGTCAGCCCCAGCATTTT	CAWSVGGATSQPQHF
TRBV3-1/TRBV3-2	once	TRBJ2-3	TRBD2	TGTGCCAGCAGCCCCCGTAGCGGGAGTAGGCCAGATACGCAGTATTTT	CASSPRSGSRPDTQYF
TRBV5-8	once	TRBJ2-2	NA	TGTGCCAGCACCAAGGGACGTCTTCACGCGAACACCGGGGAGCTGTTTTTT	CASTKGRLHANTGELFF
TRBV6-5	few	TRBJ1-5	TRBD1	TGTGCCAGCAGACCGACAGGGGGCGGGCAGCCCCAGCATTTT	CASRPTGGGQPQHF
TRBV18	NA	TRBJ2-1	NA	TGTGCCAGCTCGGGACAACTGGGGTACAATGAGCAGTTCTTC	CASSGQLGYNEQFF
TRBV5-6	NA	TRBJ2-1	NA	TGTGCCAGCAGCTCGACAGATAATGCTAACAATGAGCAGTTCTTC	CASSSTDNANNEQFF
TRBV18	NA	TRBJ1-1	NA	TGTGCCAGCTCACCACCATCCATGAACACTGAAGCTTTCTTT	CASSPPSMNTEAFF
TRBV7-8	NA	TRBJ1-3	NA	TGTGCCAGCAGCTCGGGAATCTCCGGAAACACCATATATTTT	CASSSGISGNTIYF
TRBV5-1	NA	TRBJ1-1	NA	TGCGCCAGCGAGATCGGGCCCCTCGGCACTGAAGCTTTCTTT	CASEIGPLGTEAFF
TRBV2	once	TRBJ2-3	TRBD2	TGTGCCAGCAGGCCAAGGACTAGCGGGGGGGCGGATACGCAGTATTTT	CASRPRTSGGADTQYF
TRBV5-1	NA	TRBJ1-1	NA	TGCGCCAGCAGCTTGGAAGGGGTGAACACTGAAGCTTTCTTT	CASSLEGVNTEAFF
TRBV6-6	NA	TRBJ1-6	NA	TGTGCCAGCAGTTACTACAGGGATTCACCCCTCCACTTT	CASSYYRDSPLHF
TRBV10-3	NA	TRBJ1-2	NA	TGTGCCATCAGTGAGCAGGGTCTTTATGGCTACACCTTC	CAISEQGLYGYTF
TRBV3-1/TRBV3-2	NA	TRBJ2-3	NA	TGTGCCAGCAGGAAGGGACCGGGTACGCAGTATTTT	CASRKGPGTQYF
TRBV4-1	once	TRBJ2-6	NA	TGCGCCAGCAGCCGCCCGCCGGGGGCGAGGTTGTCTGGGGCCAACGTCCTGACTTTC	CASSRPPGARLSGANVLTF
TRBV9	NA	TRBJ2-7	NA	TGTGCCAGCAGCGTAGGTGGGAAGTACGAGCAGTACTTC	CASSVGGKYEQYF
TRBV6-5	NA	TRBJ1-1	NA	TGTGCCTCGGGGCCGAACACTGAAGCTTTCTTT	CASGPNTEAFF
TRBV7-3	NA	TRBJ2-1	NA	TGTGCCAGCAGCTTGGACAGGGAGGGTGAGCAGTTCTTC	CASSLDREGEQFF
TRBV19	NA	TRBJ2-3	NA	TGTGCCAGTAGTATTCGAAGTGGAGAGGATACGCAGTATTTT	CASSIRSGEDTQYF
TRBV7-3	NA	TRBJ1-1	NA	TGTGCCAGCAGCCCCCCGGGGTTAAACACTGAAGCTTTCTTT	CASSPPGLNTEAFF
TRBV27	NA	TRBJ2-1	NA	TGTGCCAGCAGTTTAGGCGGGGTACCCTACAATGAGCAGTTCTTC	CASSLGGVPYNEQFF
TRBV9	NA	TRBJ2-5	NA	TGTGCCAGCAGCCCCACTCCCCCCGAGACCCAGTACTTC	CASSPTPPETQYF
TRBV4-3	NA	TRBJ2-2	TRBD2	TGCGCCAGCAGCCAAGAAGCGGGAACGGCCGGGGAGCTGTTTTTT	CASSQEAGTAGELFF
TRBV6-5	NA	TRBJ2-1	NA	TGTGCCAGCAGTTCCGGGACAAGGCTGAGCAATGAGCAGTTCTTC	CASSSGTRLSNEQFF
TRBV20-1	NA	TRBJ1-1	NA	TGCAGTGCCGGCCGAGTCGTAGCTTTCTTT	CSAGRVVAFF
TRBV6-6	NA	TRBJ1-1	NA	TGTGCCAGCAGTGCTATCGGTGGCACTGAAGCTTTCTTT	CASSAIGGTEAFF
TRBV7-3	few	TRBJ1-1	NA	TGTGCCAGCAGCTTTCGTTCGGGCGGAGAAGCTTTCTTT	CASSFRSGGEAFF
TRBV9	NA	TRBJ2-2	NA	TGTGCCAGCAGCGTCAACACCGGTTCGATCTCCGGGGAGCTGTTTTTT	CASSVNTGSISGELFF
TRBV2	NA	TRBJ1-3	NA	TGTGCCAGCAGCAGGCGCAACTCTGGAAACACCATATATTTT	CASSRRNSGNTIYF
TRBV4-1	NA	TRBJ2-7	TRBD2	TGCGCCAGCAGCCAAGATAGGACTAGCGGCGCCTACGAGCAGTACTTC	CASSQDRTSGAYEQYF
TRBV19	NA	TRBJ1-1	NA	TGTGCCAGTAGTAGACAGAACACTGAAGCTTTCTTT	CASSRQNTEAFF
TRBV10-3	NA	TRBJ1-4	NA	TGTGCCATCAGTGAATCCCAGGTCGGAGAAAAACTGTTTTTT	CAISESQVGEKLFF